This entry features one TCR beta chain sequence. The CDR3 runs 15 residues. Germline trimming cut 7 bases from V and 7 bases from J; bases unmatched to any gene: 8. In germline, CDR1 is MNHEY, CDR2 SVGAGI. The protocol was immunoSEQ multiplex PCR, while the TCRdb copy is restricted to in-frame clones and leaves out a portion. Among about 350,000 clones listed, about 90% were seen once. The data were obtained in a study of Ad26.COV2.S vaccination and SARS-CoV-2 variants. Sequenced here: peripheral blood, sampled after recovery from COVID-19. The rearrangement uses TRBV6-5 and TRBJ1-6; TRBD1 matches at 9 bases. This receptor was obtained from a human donor who had recovered from COVID-19. In DNA, the CDR3 is TGTGCCAGCAATGCTAGACAGGGGGGGAATTCACCCCTCCACTTT. Protein product: CASNARQGGNSPLHF.